This TCR beta chain was found in a study of blood T cell repertoires in COVID-19. As for the study in general: The United States, Italy and Spain supplied acute and convalescent COVID-19 samples. Sample material is recorded as cDNA or gDNA derived from T cells, B-cell-depleted T cells, or PBMCs.

Methods used by the authors: Estimates of nucleated cell counts were drawn from the amplification of reference gene primers. Profiling relied on immunoSEQ multiplex PCR, and the TCRdb table lists in-frame clones only, not all of them. The V and J calls and clone size are taken from that table; D and trimming were inferred from the DNA. There are 150,000 or so clones in the sample; roughly 80% occur only once, and around 4% lies in the top ten. The table lists this clone with a count of one. Trimming removed 3 bases at V and 2 bases at J, with 11 bases between. The V gene's germline CDR1 is ENHRY and CDR2 SYGVKD. The CDR3 runs 15 residues.

This clonotype was obtained from a woman aged 55-70 years with acute or convalescent COVID-19. Sequencing was carried out using peripheral blood. The chain uses TRBV10-3 and TRBJ1-5, with unresolved D. The CDR3 sequence: CAISDSGSGNQPQHF. The CDR3 DNA is TGTGCCATCAGTGACTCGGGTTCCGGCAATCAGCCCCAGCATTTT.